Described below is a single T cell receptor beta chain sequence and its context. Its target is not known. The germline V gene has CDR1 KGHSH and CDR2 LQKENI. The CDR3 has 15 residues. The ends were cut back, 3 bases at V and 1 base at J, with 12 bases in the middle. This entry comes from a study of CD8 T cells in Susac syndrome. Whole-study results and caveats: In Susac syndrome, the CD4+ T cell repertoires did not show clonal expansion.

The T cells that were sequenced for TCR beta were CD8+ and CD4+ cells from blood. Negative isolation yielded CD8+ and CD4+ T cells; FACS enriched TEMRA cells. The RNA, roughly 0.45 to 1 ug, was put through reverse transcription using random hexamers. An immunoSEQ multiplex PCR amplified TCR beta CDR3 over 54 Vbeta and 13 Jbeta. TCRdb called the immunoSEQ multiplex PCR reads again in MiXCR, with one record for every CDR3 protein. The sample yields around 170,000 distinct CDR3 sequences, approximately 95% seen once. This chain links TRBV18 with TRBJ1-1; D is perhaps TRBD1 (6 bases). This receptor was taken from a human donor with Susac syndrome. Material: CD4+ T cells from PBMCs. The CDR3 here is CASSPKSTGNTEAFF. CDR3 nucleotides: TGTGCCAGCTCACCTAAATCGACAGGGAACACTGAAGCTTTCTTT. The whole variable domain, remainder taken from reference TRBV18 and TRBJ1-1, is NAGVMQNPRHLVRRRGQEARLRCSPMKGHSHVYWYRQLPEEGLKFMVYLQKENIIDESGMPKERFSAEFPKEGPSILRIQQVVRGDSAAYFCASSPKSTGNTEAFFGQGTRLTVV.